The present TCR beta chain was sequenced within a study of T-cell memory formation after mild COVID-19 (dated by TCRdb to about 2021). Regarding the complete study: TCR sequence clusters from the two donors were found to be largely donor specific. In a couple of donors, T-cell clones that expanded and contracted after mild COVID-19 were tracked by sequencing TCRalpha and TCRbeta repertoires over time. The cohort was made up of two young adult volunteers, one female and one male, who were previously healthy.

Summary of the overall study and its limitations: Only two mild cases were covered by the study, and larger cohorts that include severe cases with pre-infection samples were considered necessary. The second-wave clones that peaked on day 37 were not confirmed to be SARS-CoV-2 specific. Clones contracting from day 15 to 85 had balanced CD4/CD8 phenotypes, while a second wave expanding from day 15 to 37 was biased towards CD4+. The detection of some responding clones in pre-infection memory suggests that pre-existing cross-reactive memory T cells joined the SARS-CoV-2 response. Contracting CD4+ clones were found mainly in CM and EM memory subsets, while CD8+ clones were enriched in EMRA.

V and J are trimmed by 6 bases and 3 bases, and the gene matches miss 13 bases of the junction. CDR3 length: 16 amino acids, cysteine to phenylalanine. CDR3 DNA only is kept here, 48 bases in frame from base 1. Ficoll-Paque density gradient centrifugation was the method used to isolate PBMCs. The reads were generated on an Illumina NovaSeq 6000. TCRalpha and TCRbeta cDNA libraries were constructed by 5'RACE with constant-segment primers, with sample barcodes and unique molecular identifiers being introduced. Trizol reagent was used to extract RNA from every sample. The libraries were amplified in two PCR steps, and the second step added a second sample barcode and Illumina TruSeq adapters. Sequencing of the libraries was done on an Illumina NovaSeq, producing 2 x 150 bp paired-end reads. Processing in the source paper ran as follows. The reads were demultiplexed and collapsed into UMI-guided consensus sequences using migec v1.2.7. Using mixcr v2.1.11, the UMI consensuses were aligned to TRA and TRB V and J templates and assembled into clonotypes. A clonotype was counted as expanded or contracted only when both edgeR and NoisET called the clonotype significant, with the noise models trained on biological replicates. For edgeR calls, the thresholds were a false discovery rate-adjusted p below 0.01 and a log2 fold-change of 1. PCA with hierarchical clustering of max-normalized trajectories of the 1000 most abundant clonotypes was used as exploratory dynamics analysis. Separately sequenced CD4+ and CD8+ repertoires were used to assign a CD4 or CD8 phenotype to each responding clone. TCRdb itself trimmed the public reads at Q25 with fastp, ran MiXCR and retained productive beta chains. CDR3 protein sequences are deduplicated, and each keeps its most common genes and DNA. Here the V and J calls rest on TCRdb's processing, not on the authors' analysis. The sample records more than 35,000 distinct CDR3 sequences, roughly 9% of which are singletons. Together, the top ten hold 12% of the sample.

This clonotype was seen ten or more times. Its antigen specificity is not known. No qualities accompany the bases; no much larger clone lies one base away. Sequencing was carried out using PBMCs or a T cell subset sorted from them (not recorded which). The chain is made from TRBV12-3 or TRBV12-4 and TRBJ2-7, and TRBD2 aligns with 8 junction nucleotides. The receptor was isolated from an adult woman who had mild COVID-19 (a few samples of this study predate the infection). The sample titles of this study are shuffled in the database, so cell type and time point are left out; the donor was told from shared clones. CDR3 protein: CASSVDYSGIVYEQYF. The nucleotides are TGTGCCAGCAGCGTAGACTATAGCGGGATCGTCTACGAGCAGTACTTC.